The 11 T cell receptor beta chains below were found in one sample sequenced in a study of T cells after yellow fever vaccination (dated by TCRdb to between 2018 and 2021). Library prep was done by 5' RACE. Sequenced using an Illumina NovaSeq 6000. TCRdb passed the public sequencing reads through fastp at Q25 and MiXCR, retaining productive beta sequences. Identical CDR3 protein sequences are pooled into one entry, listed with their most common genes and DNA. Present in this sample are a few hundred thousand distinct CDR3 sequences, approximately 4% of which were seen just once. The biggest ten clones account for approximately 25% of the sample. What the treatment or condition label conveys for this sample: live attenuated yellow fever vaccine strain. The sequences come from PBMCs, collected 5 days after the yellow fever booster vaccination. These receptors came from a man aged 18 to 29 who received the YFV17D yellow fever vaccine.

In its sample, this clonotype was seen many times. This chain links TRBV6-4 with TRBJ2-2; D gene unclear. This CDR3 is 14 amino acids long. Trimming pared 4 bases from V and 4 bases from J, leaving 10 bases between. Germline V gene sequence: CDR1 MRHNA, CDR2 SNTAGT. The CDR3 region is CASSASGSTGELFF. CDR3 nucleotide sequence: TGTGCCAGCAGTGCGTCAGGATCCACCGGGGAGCTGTTTTTT.

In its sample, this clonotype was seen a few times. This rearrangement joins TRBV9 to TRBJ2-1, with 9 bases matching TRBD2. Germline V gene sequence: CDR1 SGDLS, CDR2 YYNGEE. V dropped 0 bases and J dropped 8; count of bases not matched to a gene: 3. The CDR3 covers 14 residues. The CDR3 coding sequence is TGTGCCAGCAGCGTAGGGCGGGGGGGTGATGAGCAGTTCTTC. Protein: CASSVGRGGDEQFF. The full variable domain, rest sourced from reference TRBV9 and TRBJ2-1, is DSGVTQTPKHLITATGQRVTLRCSPRSGDLSVYWYQQSLDQGLQFLIQYYNGEERAKGNILERFSAQQFPDLHSELNLSSLELGDSALYFCASSVGRGGDEQFFGPGTRLTVL.

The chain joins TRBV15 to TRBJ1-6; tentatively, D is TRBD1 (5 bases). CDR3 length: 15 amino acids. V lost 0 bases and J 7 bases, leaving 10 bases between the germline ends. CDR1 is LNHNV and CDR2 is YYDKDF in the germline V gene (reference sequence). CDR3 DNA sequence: TGTGCCACCAGCAGAGAACAGGTGGGGAATTCACCCCTCCACTTT. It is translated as CATSREQVGNSPLHF.

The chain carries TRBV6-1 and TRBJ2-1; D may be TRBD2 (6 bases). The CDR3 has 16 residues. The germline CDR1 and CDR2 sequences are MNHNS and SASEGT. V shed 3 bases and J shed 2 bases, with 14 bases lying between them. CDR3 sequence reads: CASSDRGMRTYNEQFF. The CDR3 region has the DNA TGTGCCAGCAGTGATCGGGGGATGAGGACCTACAATGAGCAGTTCTTC.

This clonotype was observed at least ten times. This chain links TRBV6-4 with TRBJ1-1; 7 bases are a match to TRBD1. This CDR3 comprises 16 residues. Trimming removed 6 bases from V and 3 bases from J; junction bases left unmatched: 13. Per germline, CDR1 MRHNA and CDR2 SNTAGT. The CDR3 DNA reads TGTGCCAGCAGACCGCGTGGAGGGGGCTTGGACACTGAAGCTTTCTTT. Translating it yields CASRPRGGGLDTEAFF.

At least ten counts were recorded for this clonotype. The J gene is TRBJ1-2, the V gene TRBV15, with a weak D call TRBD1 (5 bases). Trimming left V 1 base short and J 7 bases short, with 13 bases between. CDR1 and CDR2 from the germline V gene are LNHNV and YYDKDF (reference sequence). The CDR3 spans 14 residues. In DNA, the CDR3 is TGTGCCACCAGCAGAGGCTCGGGGCGACCTGGCTACACCTTC. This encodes CATSRGSGRPGYTF.

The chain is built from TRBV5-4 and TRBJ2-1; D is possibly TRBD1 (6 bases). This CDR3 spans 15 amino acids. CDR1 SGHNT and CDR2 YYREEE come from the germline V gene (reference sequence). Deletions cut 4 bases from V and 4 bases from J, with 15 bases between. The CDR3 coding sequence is TGTGCCAGCAGCACCGGACAGAGGGGGTACAATGAGCAGTTCTTC. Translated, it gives CASSTGQRGYNEQFF.

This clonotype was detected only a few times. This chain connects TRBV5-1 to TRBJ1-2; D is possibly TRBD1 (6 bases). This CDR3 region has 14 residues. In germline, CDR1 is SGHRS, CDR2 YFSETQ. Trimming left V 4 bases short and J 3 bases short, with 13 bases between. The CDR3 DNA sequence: TGCGCCAGCAGCCTGGACAGCCCCTACTATGGCTACACCTTC. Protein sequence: CASSLDSPYYGYTF.

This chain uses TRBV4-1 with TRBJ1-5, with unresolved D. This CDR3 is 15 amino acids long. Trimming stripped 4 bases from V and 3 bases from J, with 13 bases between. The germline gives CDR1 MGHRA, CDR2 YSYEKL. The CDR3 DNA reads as TGCGCCAGCAGCCGCAGCGCCGGAATCAATCAGCCCCAGCATTTT. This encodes CASSRSAGINQPQHF.

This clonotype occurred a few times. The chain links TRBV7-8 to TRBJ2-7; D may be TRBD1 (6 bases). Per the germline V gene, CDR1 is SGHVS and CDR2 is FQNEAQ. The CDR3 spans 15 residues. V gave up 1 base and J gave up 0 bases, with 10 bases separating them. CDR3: CASSLETGGSYEQYV. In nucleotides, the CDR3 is TGTGCCAGCAGCTTAGAGACAGGAGGCTCCTACGAGCAGTACGTC.

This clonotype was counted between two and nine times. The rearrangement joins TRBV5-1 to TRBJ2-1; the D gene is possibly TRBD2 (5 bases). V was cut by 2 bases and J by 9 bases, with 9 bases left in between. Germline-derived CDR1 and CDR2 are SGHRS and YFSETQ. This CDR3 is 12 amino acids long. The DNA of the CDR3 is TGCGCCAGCAGCTTCTCCGGGGTTGAGCAGTTCTTC. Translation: CASSFSGVEQFF.